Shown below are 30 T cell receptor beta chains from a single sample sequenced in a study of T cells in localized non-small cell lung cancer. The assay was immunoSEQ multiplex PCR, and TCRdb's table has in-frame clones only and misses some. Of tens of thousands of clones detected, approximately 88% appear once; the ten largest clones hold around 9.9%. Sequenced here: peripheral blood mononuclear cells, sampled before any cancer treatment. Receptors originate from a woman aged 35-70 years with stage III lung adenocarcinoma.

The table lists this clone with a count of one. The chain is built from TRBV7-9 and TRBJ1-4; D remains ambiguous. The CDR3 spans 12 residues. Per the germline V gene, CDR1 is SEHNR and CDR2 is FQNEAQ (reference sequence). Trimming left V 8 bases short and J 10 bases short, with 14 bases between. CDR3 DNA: TGTGCCAGCCCCGGGGTCACTGGAAAACTGTTTTTT. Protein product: CASPGVTGKLFF.

The CDR3 DNA reads as TGTGCCAGCAGCTTGGAGAAAATCTACGGAAGGACAGATACGCAGTATTTT. This codes for CASSLEKIYGRTDTQYF. This chain connects TRBV5-8 to TRBJ2-3; D gene uncertain. The CDR3 has 17 residues. Trimming shortened V by 0 bases and J by 3 bases, and 17 bases separated the two germline ends. CDR1 SGHTS and CDR2 YDEGEE come from the germline V gene.

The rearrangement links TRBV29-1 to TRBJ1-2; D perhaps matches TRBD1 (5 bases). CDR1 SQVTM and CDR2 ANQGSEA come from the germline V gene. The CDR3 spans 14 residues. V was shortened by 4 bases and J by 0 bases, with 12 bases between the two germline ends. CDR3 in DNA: TGCAGCGTTGTCGGCAGGGTGGCTAACTATGGCTACACCTTC. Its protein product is CSVVGRVANYGYTF.

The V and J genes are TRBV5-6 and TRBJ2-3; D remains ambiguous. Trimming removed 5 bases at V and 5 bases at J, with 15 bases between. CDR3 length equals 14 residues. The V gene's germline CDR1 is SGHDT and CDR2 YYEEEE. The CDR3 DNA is TGTGCCAGCAGGCCTTTTTGGTCGCTAGATACGCAGTATTTT. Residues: CASRPFWSLDTQYF.

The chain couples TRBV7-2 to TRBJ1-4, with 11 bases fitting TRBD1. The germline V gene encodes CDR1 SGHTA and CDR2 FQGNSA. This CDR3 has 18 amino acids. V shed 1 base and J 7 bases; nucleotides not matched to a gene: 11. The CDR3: CASSLVGGTGGLGEKLFF. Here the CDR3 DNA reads TGTGCCAGCAGCTTAGTAGGCGGGACAGGGGGTTTGGGTGAAAAACTGTTTTTT.

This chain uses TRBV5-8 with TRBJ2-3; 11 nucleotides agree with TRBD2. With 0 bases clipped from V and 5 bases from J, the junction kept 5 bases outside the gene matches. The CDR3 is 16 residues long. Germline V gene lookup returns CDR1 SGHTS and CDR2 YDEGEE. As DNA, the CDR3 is TGTGCCAGCAGCTTGGTCCTAGCGGGAGGCCTAGATACGCAGTATTTT. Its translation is CASSLVLAGGLDTQYF.

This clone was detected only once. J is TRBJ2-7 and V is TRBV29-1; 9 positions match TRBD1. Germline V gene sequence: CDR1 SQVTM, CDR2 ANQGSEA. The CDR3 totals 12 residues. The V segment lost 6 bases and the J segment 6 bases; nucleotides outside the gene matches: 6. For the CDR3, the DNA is TGCAGCGTGAACAGGGGGCCTGCCGAGCAGTACTTC. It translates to CSVNRGPAEQYF.

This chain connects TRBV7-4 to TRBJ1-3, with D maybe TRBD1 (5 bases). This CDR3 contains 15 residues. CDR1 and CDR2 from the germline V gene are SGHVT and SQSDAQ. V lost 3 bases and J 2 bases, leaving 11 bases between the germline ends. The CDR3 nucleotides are TGTGCCAGCAGCTTGTTTGTGGGGCCTGGAAACACCATATATTTT. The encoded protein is CASSLFVGPGNTIYF.

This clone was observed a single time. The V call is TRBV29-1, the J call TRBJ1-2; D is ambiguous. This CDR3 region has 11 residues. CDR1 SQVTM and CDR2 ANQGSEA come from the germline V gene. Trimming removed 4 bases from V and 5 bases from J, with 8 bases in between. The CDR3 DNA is TGCAGCGTTGCTGACGGGTATGGCTACACCTTC. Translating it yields CSVADGYGYTF.

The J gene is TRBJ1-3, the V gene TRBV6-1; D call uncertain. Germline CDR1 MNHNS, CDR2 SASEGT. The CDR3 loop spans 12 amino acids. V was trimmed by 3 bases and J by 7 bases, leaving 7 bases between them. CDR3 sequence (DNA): TGTGCCAGCAGTGAGTTGGGGAACACCATATATTTT. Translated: CASSELGNTIYF.

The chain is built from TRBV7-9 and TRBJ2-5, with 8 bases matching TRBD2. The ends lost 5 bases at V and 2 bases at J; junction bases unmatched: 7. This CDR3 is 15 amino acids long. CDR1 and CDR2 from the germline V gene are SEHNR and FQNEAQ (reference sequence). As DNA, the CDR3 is TGTGCCAGCAGCCTATCTCGCGGGGGGCAAGAGACCCAGTACTTC. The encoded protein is CASSLSRGGQETQYF.

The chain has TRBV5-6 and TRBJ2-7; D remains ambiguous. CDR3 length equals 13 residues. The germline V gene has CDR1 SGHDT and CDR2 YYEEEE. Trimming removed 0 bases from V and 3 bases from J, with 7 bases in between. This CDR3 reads CASSLAGVYEQYF. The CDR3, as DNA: TGTGCCAGCAGCTTGGCTGGGGTCTACGAGCAGTACTTC. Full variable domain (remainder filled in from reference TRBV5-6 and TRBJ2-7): DAGVTQSPTHLIKTRGQQVTLRCSPKSGHDTVSWYQQALGQGPQFIFQYYEEEERQRGNFPDRFSGHQFPNYSSELNVNALLLGDSALYLCASSLAGVYEQYFGPGTRLTVT.

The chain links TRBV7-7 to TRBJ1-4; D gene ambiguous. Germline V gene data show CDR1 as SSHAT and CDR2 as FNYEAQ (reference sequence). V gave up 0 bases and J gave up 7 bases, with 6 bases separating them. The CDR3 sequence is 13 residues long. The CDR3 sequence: CASSLAAGEKLFF. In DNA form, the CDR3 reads TGTGCCAGCAGCTTAGCGGCGGGTGAAAAACTGTTTTTT.

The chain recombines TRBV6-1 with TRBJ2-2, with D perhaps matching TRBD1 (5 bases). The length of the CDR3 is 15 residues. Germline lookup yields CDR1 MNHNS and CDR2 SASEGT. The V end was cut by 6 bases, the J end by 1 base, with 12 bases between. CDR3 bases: TGTGCCAGCAGGACCCAGGGCCTGAACACCGGGGAGCTGTTTTTT. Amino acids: CASRTQGLNTGELFF.

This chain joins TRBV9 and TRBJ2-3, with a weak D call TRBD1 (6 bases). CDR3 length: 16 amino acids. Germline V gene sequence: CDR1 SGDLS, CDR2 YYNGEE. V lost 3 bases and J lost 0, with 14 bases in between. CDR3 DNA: TGTGCCAGCAGCGAGACCCCAGGACAGAGCACAGATACGCAGTATTTT. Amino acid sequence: CASSETPGQSTDTQYF.

The CDR3 DNA is TGTGCCAGCAGTAATCGGGGGGCCATAGAAGCTTTCTTT. Protein product: CASSNRGAIEAFF. This rearrangement joins TRBV7-9 to TRBJ1-1, with D maybe TRBD1 (6 bases). This CDR3 spans 13 amino acids. The V end lost 6 bases, the J end lost 8 bases, and 16 bases lay between the germline ends. Germline CDR1 reads SEHNR; CDR2 reads FQNEAQ (reference sequence).

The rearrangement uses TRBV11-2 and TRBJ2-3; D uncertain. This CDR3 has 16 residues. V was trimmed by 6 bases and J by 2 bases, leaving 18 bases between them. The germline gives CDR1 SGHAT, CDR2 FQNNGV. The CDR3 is CASRGYRAGDTDTQYF. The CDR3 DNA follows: TGTGCCAGCAGGGGATACCGGGCAGGCGACACAGATACGCAGTATTTT. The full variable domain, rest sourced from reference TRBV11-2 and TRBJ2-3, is EAGVAQSPRYKIIEKRQSVAFWCNPISGHATLYWYQQILGQGPKLLIQFQNNGVVDDSQLPKDRFSAERLKGVDSTLKIQPAKLEDSAVYLCASRGYRAGDTDTQYFGPGTRLTVL.

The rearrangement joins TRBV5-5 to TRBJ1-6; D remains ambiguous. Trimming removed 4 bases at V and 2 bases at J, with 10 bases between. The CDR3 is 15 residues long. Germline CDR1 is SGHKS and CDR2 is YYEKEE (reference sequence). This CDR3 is CASSTSSAYNSPLHF. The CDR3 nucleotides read TGTGCCAGCAGCACCAGCAGTGCCTATAATTCACCCCTCCACTTT.

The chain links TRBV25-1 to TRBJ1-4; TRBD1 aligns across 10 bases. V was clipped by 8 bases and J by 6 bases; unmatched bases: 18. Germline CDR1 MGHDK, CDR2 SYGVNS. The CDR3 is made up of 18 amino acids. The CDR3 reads CASPGESRDRGGDEKLFF. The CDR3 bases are TGTGCCAGCCCCGGGGAGTCCCGGGACAGGGGCGGGGATGAAAAACTGTTTTTT.

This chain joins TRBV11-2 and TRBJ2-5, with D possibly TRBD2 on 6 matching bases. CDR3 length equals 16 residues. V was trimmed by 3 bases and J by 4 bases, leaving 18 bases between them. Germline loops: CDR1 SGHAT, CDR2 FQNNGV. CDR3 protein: CASSLTPFGGLETQYF. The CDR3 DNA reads TGTGCCAGCAGCTTGACCCCATTCGGGGGTTTAGAGACCCAGTACTTC.

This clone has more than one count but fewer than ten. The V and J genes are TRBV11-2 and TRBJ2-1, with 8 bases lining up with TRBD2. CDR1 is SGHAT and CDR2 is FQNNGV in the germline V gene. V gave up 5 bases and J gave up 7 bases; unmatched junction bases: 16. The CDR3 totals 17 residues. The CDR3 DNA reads TGTGCCAGCAGCCTTACTCGGTCGAGCGGGAGCGGTAATGAGCAGTTCTTC. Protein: CASSLTRSSGSGNEQFF. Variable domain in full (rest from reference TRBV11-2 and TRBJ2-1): EAGVAQSPRYKIIEKRQSVAFWCNPISGHATLYWYQQILGQGPKLLIQFQNNGVVDDSQLPKDRFSAERLKGVDSTLKIQPAKLEDSAVYLCASSLTRSSGSGNEQFFGPGTRLTVL.

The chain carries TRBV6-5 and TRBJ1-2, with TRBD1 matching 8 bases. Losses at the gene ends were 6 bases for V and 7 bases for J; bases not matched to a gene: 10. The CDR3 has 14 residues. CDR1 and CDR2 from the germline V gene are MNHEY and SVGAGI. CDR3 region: CASRLGDRTGGYTF. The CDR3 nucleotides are TGTGCCAGCAGGTTGGGGGACAGGACGGGTGGCTACACCTTC.

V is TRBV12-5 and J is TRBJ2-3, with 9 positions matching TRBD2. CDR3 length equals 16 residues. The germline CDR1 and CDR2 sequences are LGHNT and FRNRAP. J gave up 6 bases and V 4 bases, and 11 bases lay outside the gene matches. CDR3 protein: CASGWGASGVGDTQYF. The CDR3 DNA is TGTGCTAGTGGTTGGGGGGCTAGCGGGGTCGGGGATACGCAGTATTTT.

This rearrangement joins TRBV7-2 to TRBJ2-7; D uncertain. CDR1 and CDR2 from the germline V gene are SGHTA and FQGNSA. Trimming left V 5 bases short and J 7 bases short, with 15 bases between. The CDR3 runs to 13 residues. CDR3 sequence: CASSPAPRWEQYF. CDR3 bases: TGTGCCAGCAGCCCTGCCCCCCGATGGGAGCAGTACTTC.

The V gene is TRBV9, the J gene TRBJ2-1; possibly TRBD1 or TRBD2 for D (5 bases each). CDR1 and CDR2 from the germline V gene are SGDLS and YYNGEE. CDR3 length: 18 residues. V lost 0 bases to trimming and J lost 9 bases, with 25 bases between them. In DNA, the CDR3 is TGTGCCAGCAGCGTAGGCCCTGGGGGTGTCAGAGGTGGTGGTGAGCAGTTCTTC. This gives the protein CASSVGPGGVRGGGEQFF.

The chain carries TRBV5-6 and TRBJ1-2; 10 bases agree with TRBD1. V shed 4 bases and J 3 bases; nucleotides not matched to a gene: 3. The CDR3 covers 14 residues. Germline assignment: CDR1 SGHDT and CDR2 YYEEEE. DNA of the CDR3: TGTGCCAGCAGCAGACAGGGGGCATACTATGGCTACACCTTC. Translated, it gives CASSRQGAYYGYTF.

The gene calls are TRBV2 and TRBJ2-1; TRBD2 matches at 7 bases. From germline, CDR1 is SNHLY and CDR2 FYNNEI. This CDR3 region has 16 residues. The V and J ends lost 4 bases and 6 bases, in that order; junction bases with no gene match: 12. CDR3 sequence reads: CASSVRVSGALNEQFF. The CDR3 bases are TGTGCCAGCAGTGTTCGTGTGAGCGGGGCCCTCAATGAGCAGTTCTTC.

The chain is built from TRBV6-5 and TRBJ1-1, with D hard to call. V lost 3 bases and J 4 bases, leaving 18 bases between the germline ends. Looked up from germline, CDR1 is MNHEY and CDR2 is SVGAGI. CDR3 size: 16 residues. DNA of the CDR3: TGTGCCAGCAGTTATCGTCAGGAGGGTACGGCCACTGAAGCTTTCTTT. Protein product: CASSYRQEGTATEAFF.

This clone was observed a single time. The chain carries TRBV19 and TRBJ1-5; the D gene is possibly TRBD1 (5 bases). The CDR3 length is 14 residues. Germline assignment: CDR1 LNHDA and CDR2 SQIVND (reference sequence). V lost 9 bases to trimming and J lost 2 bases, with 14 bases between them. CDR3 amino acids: CAREDLGGNQPQHF. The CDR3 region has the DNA TGTGCCAGGGAGGACCTAGGGGGCAATCAGCCCCAGCATTTT.

The CDR3 nucleotides are TGTGCCAGCAGCTCCTATAGCACCCTGGGTGGCTACACCTTC. It translates to CASSSYSTLGGYTF. V gene TRBV5-6 combines with J gene TRBJ1-2; D is undetermined. The CDR3 consists of 14 residues. Per the germline V gene, CDR1 is SGHDT and CDR2 is YYEEEE. V was shortened by 3 bases and J by 7 bases, with 16 bases between the two germline ends.